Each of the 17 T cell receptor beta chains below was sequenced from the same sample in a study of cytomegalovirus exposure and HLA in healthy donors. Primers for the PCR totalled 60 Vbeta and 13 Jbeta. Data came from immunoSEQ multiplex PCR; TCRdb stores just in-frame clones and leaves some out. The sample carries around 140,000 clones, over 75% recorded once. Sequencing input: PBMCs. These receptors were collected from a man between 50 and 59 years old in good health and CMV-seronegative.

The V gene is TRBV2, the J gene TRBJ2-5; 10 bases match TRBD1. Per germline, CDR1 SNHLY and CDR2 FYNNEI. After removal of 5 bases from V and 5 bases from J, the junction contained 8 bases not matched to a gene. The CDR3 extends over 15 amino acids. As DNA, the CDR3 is TGTGCCAGCAGTCCGCGGGACAGGGGCAGGGAGACCCAGTACTTC. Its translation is CASSPRDRGRETQYF.

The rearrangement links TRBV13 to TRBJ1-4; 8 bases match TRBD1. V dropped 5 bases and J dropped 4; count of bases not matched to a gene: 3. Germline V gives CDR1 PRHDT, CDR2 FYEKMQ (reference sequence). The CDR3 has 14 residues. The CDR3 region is CASSRTGINEKLFF. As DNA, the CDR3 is TGTGCCAGCAGCCGGACAGGGATTAATGAAAAACTGTTTTTT. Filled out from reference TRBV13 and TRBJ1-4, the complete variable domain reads AAGVIQSPRHLIKEKRETATLKCYPIPRHDTVYWYQQGPGQDPQFLISFYEKMQSDKGSIPDRFSAQQFSDYHSELNMSSLELGDSALYFCASSRTGINEKLFFGSGTQLSVL.

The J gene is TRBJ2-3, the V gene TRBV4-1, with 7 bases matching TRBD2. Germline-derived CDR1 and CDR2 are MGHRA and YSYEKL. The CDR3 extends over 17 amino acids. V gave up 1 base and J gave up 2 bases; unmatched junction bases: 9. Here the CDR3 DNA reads TGCGCCAGCAGCCAAGTCCTCAGGGCGGGAGACACAGATACGCAGTATTTT. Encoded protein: CASSQVLRAGDTDTQYF.

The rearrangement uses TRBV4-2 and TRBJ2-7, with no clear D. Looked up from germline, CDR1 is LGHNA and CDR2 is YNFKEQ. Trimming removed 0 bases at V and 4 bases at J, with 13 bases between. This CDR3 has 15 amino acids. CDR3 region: CASSQDNGLVYEQYF. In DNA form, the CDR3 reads TGTGCCAGCAGCCAAGATAATGGTCTAGTTTACGAGCAGTACTTC.

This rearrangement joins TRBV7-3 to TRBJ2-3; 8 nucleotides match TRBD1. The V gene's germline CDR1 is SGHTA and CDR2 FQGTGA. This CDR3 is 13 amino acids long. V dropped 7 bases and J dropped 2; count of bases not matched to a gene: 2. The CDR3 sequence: CASTRGPTDTQYF. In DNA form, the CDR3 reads TGTGCCAGCACCAGGGGGCCCACAGATACGCAGTATTTT.

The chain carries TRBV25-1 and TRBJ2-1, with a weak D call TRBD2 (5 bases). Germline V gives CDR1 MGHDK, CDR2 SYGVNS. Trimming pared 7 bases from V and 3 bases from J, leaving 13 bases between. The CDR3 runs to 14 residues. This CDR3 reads CASISGIGYNEQFF. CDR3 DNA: TGTGCCAGCATATCCGGGATCGGCTACAATGAGCAGTTCTTC.

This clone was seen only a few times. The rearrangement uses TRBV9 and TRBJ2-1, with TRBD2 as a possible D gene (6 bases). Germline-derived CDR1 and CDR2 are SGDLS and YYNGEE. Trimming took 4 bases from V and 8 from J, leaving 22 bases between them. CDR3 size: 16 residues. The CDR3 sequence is CASSLSGGLRTDEQFF. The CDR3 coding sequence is TGTGCCAGCAGCCTGAGTGGGGGGTTAAGGACGGATGAGCAGTTCTTC.

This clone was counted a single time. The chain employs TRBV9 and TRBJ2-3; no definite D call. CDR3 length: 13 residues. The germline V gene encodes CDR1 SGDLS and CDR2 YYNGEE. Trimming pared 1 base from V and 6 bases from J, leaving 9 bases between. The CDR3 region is CASSVFTGDTQYF. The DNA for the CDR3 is TGTGCCAGCAGCGTATTCACGGGTGATACGCAGTATTTT.

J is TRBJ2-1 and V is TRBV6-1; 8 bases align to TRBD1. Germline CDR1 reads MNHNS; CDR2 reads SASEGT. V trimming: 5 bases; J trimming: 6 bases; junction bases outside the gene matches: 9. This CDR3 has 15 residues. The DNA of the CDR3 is TGTGCCAGCAGTTCTCGGACAGGGACAGCCAATGAGCAGTTCTTC. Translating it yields CASSSRTGTANEQFF.

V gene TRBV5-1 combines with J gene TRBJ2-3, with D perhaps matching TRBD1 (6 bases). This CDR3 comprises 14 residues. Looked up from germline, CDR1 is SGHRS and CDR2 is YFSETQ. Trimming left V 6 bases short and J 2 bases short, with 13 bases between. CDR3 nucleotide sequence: TGCGCCAGCACCCTGGACAGAAACACAGATACGCAGTATTTT. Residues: CASTLDRNTDTQYF.

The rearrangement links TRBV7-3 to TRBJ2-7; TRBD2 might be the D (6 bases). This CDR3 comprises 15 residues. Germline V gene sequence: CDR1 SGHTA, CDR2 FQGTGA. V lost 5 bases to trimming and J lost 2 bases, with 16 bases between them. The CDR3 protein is CASSPGLRPTYEQYF. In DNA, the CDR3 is TGTGCCAGCAGCCCGGGACTCAGACCCACCTACGAGCAGTACTTC.

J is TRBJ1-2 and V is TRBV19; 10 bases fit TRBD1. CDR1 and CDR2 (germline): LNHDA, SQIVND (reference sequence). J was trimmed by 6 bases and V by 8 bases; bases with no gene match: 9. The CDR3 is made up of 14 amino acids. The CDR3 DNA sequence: TGTGCCAGTTTCCCCGGACAGGGGGTGGATGGCTACACCTTC. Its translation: CASFPGQGVDGYTF.

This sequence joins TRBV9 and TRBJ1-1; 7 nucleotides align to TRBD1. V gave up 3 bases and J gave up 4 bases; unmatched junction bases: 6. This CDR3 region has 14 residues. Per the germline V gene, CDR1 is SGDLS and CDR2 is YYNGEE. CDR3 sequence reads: CASSAKQGLTEAFF. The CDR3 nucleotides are TGTGCCAGCAGCGCTAAACAGGGGCTCACTGAAGCTTTCTTT.

The CDR3 nucleotides read TGTGCCACCAGCAGAGTTCAGGGGCGGGAGCAGTACTTC. It translates to CATSRVQGREQYF. V and J are TRBV15 and TRBJ2-7, with a weak D call TRBD1 (6 bases). The CDR3 is 13 residues long. With 1 base removed from V and 7 bases from J, the gap between germline ends came to 11 bases. Germline V gene data show CDR1 as LNHNV and CDR2 as YYDKDF (reference sequence).

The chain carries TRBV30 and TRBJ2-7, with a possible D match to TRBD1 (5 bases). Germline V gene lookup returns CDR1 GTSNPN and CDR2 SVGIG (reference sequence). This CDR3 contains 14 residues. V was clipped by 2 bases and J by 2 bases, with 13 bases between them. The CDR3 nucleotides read TGTGCCTGGAGTACAAGGGGCTGGACCTACGAGCAGTACTTC. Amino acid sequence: CAWSTRGWTYEQYF.

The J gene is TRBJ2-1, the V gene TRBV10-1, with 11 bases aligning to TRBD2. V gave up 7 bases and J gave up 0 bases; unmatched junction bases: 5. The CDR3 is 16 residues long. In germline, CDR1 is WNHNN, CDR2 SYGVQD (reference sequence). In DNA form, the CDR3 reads TGCGCCAGCAATTGGACTAGCGGGTTCTCCTACAATGAGCAGTTCTTC. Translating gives CASNWTSGFSYNEQFF.

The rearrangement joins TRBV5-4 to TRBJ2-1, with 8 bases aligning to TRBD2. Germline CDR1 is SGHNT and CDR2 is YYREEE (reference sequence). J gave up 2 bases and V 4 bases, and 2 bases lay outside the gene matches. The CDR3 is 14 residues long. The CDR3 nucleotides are TGTGCCAGCAGCCCCGGGGGGGCCTACAATGAGCAGTTCTTC. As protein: CASSPGGAYNEQFF.